This note documents a single T cell receptor beta chain sequence. Its antigen is undetermined. A much larger clone lies a single base off, so this may be a read error. This specimen belongs to a study of glioma-infiltrating T cells. V was shortened by 3 bases and J by 2 bases, with 13 bases between the two germline ends. CDR1 SGDLS and CDR2 YYNGEE come from the germline V gene. The length of the CDR3 is 15 residues. Findings of the study overall: CDR3 overlap between tissue and blood was very small. Tissue-blood divergence was below expectation in non-neoplastic patients, above in gliomas.

The iRepertoire nested amplicon-rescue multiplex PCR amplified TCR alpha and beta CDR3s from RNA. Input was roughly 95-450 ng of tissue mRNA or PBMC total RNA. A single record per CDR3 protein comes from TCRdb applying MiXCR to the multiplex PCR reads. The profile shows some 90,000 distinct CDR3 sequences, roughly 39% of them singletons. This sequence was found in a human donor with low-grade glioma or glioblastoma, undergoing nonglioma brain surgery, or in good health (not recorded which). V is TRBV9 and J is TRBJ2-3; maybe TRBD2 (5 bases). Sequencing was carried out using glioma tissue, nonneoplastic brain tissue, or PBMCs (not recorded which). The CDR3 DNA sequence: TGTGCCAGCAGCGAGCGGTTCGAGTCCACAGATACGCAGTATTTT. It codes for CASSERFESTDTQYF.